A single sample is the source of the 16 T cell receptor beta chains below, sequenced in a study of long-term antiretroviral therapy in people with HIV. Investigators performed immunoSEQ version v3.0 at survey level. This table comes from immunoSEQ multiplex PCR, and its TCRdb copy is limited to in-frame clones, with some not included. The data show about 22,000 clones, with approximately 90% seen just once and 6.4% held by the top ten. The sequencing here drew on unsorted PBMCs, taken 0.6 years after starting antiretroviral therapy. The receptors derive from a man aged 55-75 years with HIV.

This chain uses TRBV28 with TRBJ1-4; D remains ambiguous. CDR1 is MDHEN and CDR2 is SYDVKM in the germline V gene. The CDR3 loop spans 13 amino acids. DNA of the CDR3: TGTGCGGCGACACGATCGGCTAATGAAAAACTGTTTTTT. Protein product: CAATRSANEKLFF.

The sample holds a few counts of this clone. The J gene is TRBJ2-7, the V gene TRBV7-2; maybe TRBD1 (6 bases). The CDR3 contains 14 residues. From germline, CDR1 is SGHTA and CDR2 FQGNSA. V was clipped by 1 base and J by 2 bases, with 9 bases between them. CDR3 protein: CASSLVGAAYEQYF. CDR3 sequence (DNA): TGTGCCAGCAGCTTAGTGGGGGCGGCCTACGAGCAGTACTTC.

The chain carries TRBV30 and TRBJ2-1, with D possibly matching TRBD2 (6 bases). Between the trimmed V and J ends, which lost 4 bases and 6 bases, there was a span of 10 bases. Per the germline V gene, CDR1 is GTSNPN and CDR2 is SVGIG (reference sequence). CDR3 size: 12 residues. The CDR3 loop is CAWKGGANEQFF. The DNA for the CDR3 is TGTGCCTGGAAAGGAGGGGCCAATGAGCAGTTCTTC. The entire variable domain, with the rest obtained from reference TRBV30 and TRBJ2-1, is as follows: SQTIHQWPATLVQPVGSPLSLECTVEGTSNPNLYWYRQAAGRGLQLLFYSVGIGQISSEVPQNLSASRPQDRQFILSSKKLLLSDSGFYLCAWKGGANEQFFGPGTRLTVL.

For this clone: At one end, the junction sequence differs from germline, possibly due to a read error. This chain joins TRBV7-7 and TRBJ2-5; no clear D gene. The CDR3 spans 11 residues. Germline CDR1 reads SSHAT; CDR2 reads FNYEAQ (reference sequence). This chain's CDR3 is CASSSRETQYF. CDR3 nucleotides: TGTGCTAGCAGCTCCCGCGAGACCCAGTACTTC. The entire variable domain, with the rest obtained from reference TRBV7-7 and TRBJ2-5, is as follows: GAGVSQSPRYKVTKRGQDVTLRCDPISSHATLYWYQQALGQGPEFLTYFNYEAQPDKSGLPSDRFSAERPEGSISTLTIQRTEQRDSAMYRCASSSRETQYFGPGTRLLVL.

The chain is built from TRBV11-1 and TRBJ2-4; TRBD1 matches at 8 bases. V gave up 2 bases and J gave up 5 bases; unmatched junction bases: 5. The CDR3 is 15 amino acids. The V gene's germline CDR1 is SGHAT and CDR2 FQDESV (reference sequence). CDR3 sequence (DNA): TGTGCCAGCAGCTTACAGGGGGCGCGGGAAAACATTCAGTACTTC. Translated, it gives CASSLQGARENIQYF. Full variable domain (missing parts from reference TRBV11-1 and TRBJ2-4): EAEVAQSPRYKITEKSQAVAFWCDPISGHATLYWYRQILGQGPELLVQFQDESVVDDSQLPKDRFSAERLKGVDSTLKIQPAELGDSAMYLCASSLQGARENIQYFGAGTRLSVL.

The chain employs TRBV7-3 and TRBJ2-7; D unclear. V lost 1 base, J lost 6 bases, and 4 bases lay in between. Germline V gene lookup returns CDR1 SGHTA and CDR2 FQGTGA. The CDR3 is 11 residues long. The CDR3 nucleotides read TGTGCCAGCAGCTTAATAGGCGAGCAGTACTTC. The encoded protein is CASSLIGEQYF. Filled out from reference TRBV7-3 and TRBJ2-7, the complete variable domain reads GAGVSQTPSNKVTEKGKYVELRCDPISGHTALYWYRQSLGQGPEFLIYFQGTGAADDSGLPNDRFFAVRPEGSVSTLKIQRTERGDSAVYLCASSLIGEQYFGPGTRLTVT.

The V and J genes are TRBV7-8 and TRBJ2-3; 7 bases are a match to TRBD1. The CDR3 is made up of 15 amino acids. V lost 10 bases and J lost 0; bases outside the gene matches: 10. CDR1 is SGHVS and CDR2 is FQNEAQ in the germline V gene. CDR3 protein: CATTQKGASTDTQYF. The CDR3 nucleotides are TGTGCCACCACTCAGAAGGGGGCGAGCACAGATACGCAGTATTTT.

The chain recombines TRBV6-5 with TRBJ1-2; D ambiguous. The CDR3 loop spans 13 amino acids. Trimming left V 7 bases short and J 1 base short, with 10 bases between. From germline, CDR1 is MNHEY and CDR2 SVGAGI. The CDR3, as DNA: TGTGCCAGCACCCTCAATTTTAACTATGGCTACACCTTC. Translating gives CASTLNFNYGYTF.

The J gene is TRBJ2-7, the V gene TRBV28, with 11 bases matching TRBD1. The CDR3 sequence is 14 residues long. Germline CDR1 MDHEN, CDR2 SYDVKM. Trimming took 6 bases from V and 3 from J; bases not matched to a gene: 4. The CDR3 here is CASREDRGHYEQYF. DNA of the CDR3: TGTGCCAGCAGAGAGGACAGGGGGCACTACGAGCAGTACTTC. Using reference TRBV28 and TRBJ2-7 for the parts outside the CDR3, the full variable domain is DVKVTQSSRYLVKRTGEKVFLECVQDMDHENMFWYRQDPGLGLRLIYFSYDVKMKEKGDIPEGYSVSREKKERFSLILESASTNQTSMYLCASREDRGHYEQYFGPGTRLTVT.

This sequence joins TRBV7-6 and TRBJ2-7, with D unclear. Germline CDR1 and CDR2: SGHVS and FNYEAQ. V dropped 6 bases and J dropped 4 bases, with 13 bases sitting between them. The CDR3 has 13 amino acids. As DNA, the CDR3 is TGTGCCAGCAGTCCCACCCCTTCTTACGAGCAGTACTTC. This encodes CASSPTPSYEQYF.

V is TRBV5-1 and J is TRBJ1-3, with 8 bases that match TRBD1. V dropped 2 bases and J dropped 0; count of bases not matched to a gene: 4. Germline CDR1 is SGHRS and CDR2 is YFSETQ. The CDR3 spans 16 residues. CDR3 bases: TGCGCCAGCAGCTTCGGGACAGGTACCTCTGGAAACACCATATATTTT. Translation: CASSFGTGTSGNTIYF.

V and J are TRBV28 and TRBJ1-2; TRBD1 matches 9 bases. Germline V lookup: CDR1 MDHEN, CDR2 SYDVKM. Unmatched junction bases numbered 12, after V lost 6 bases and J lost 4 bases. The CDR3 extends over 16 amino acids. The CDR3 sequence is CASSGASQGAGYGYTF. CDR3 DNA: TGTGCCAGCAGCGGTGCCTCACAGGGGGCAGGCTATGGCTACACCTTC.

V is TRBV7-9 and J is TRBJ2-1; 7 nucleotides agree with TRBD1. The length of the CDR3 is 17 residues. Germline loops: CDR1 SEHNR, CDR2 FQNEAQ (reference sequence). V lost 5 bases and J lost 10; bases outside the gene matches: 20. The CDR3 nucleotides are TGTGCCAGCAGCCCTTCGACCGGGACAGTCAGTTTAGTCGAGCAGTTCTTC. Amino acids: CASSPSTGTVSLVEQFF.

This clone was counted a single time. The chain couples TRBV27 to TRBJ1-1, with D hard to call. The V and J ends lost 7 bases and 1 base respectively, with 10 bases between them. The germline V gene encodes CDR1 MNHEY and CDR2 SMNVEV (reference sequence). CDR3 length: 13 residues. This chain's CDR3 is CASNRAKNTEAFF. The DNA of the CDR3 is TGTGCCAGCAATCGAGCCAAGAACACTGAAGCTTTCTTT.

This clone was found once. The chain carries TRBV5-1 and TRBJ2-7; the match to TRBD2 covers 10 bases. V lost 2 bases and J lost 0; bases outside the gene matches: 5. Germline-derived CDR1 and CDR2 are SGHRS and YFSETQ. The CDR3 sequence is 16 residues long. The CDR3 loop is CASSLLSSGSSYEQYF. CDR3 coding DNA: TGCGCCAGCAGCTTACTTTCTAGCGGGAGCTCCTACGAGCAGTACTTC.

CDR3 DNA sequence: TGTGCCAGCAGGAAACTAGCGGTCACAGATACGCAGTATTTT. It translates to CASRKLAVTDTQYF. V gene TRBV2 combines with J gene TRBJ2-3, with 8 nucleotides matching TRBD2. V lost 6 bases to trimming and J lost 2 bases; unmatched junction nucleotides: 4. The CDR3 has 14 residues. Germline CDR1 is SNHLY and CDR2 is FYNNEI. Looking up the rest from reference TRBV2 and TRBJ2-3 gives the full variable domain: EPEVTQTPSHQVTQMGQEVILRCVPISNHLYFYWYRQILGQKVEFLVSFYNNEISEKSEIFDDQFSVERPDGSNFTLKIRSTKLEDSAMYFCASRKLAVTDTQYFGPGTRLTVL.